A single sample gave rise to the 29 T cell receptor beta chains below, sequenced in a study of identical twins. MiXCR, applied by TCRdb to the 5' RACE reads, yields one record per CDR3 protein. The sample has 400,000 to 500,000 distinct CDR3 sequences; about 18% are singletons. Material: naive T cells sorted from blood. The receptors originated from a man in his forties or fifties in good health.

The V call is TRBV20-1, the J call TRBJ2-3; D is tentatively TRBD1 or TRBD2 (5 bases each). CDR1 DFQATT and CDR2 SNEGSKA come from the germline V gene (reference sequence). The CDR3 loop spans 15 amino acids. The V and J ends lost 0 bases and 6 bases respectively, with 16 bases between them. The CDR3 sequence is CSARDWRGARDTQYF. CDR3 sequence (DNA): TGCAGTGCTAGAGATTGGAGAGGGGCGCGGGATACGCAGTATTTT.

The CDR3 sequence: CASSQVSAGANVLTF. Here the CDR3 DNA reads TGCGCCAGCAGCCAAGTCTCAGCTGGGGCCAACGTCCTGACTTTC. V usage is TRBV4-3 and J usage is TRBJ2-6; D unclear. Germline values: CDR1 LGHNA, CDR2 YSLEER. This CDR3 has 15 residues. Trimming took off 1 base at V and 2 bases at J, with 6 bases between the two ends.

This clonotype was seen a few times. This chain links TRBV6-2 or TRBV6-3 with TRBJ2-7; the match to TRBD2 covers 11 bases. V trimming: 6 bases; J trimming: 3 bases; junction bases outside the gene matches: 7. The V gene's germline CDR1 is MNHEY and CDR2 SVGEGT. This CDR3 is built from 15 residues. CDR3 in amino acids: CASSDGTSGHYEQYF. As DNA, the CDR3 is TGTGCCAGCAGCGATGGGACTAGCGGTCACTACGAGCAGTACTTC.

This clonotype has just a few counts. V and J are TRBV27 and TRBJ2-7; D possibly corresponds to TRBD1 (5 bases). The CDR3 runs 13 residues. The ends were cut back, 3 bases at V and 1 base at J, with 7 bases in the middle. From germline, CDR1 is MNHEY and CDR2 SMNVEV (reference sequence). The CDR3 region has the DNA TGTGCCAGCAGTTTGACAGAGTCCTACGAGCAGTACTTC. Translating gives CASSLTESYEQYF.

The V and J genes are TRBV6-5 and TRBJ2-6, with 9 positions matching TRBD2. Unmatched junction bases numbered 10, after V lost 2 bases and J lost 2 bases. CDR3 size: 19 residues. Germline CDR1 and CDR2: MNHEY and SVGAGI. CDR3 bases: TGTGCCAGCAGTTACGAGACGGGCGGGGGGGCCGCTGGGGCCAACGTCCTGACTTTC. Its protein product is CASSYETGGGAAGANVLTF.

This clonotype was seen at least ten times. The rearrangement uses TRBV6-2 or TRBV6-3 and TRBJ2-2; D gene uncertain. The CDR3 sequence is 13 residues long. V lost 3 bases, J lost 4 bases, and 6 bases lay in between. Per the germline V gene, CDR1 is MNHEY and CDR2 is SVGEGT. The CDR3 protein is CASSYMSTGELFF. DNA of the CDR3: TGTGCCAGCAGTTATATGAGCACCGGGGAGCTGTTTTTT.

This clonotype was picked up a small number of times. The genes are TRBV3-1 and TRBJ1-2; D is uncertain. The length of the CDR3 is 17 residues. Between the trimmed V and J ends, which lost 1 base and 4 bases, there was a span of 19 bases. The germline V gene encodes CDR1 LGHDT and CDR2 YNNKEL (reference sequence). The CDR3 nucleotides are TGTGCCAGCAGCCAAGTATTCGGAACTCGGAAGGCCTATGGCTACACCTTC. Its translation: CASSQVFGTRKAYGYTF.

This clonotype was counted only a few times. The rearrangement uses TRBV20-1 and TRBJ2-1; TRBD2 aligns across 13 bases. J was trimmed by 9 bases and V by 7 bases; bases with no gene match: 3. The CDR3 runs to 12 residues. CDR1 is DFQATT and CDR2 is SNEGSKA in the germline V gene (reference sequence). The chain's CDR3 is CSEGLAGSEQFF. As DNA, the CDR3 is TGCAGTGAGGGACTAGCGGGATCTGAGCAGTTCTTC.

CDR3: CSVDRTNNEQFF. CDR3 sequence (DNA): TGCAGCGTGGACAGGACCAACAATGAGCAGTTCTTC. The chain recombines TRBV29-1 with TRBJ2-1; TRBD1 matches 7 bases. Germline-derived CDR1 and CDR2 are SQVTM and ANQGSEA. Trimming at V came to 6 bases and at J to 5 bases, leaving 4 bases not matched to a gene. The CDR3 runs to 12 residues.

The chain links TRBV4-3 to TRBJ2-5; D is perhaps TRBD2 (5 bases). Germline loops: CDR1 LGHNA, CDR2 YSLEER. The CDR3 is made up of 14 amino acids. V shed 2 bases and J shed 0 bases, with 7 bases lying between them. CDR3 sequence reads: CASSQQTNQETQYF. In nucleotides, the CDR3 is TGCGCCAGCAGCCAACAGACTAACCAAGAGACCCAGTACTTC.

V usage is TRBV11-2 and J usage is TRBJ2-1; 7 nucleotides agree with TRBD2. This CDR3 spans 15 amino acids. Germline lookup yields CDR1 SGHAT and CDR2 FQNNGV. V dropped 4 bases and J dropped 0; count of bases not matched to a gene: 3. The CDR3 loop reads CASSWGGSSYNEQFF. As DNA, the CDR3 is TGTGCCAGCAGCTGGGGGGGAAGCTCCTACAATGAGCAGTTCTTC. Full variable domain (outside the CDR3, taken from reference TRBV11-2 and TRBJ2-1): EAGVAQSPRYKIIEKRQSVAFWCNPISGHATLYWYQQILGQGPKLLIQFQNNGVVDDSQLPKDRFSAERLKGVDSTLKIQPAKLEDSAVYLCASSWGGSSYNEQFFGPGTRLTVL.

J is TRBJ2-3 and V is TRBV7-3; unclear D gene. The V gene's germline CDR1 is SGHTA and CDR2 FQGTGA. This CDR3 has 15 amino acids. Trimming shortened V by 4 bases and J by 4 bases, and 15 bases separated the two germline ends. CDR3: CASSSPPSGPDTQYF. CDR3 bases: TGTGCCAGCAGCTCGCCCCCTTCCGGGCCAGATACGCAGTATTTT.

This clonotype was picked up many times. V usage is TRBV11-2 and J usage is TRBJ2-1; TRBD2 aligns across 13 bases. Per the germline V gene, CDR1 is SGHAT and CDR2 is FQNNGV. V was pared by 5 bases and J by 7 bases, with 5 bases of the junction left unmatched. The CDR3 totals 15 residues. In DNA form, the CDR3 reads TGTGCCAGCAGCGCACTAGCGGGAGGGCGGAATGAGCAGTTCTTC. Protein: CASSALAGGRNEQFF.

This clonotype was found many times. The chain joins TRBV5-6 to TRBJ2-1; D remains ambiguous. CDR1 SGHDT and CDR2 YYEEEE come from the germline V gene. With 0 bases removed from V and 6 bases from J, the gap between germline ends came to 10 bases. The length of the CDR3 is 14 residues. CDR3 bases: TGTGCCAGCAGCTTGGGTGTGGCCACCAATGAGCAGTTCTTC. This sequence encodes CASSLGVATNEQFF.

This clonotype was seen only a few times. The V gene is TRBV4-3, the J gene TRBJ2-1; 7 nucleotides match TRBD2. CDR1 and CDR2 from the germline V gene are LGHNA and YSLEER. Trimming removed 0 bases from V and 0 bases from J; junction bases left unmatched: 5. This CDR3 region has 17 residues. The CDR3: CASSQDWGGGSYNEQFF. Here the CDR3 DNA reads TGCGCCAGCAGCCAAGATTGGGGGGGGGGCTCCTACAATGAGCAGTTCTTC.

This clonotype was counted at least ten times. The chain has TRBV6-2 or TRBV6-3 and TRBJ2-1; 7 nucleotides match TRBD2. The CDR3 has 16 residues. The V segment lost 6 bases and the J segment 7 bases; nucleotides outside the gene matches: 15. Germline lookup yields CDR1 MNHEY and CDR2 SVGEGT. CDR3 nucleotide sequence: TGTGCCAGCAGACCCGGACAAGGACTAGGCAGAAATGAGCAGTTCTTC. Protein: CASRPGQGLGRNEQFF.

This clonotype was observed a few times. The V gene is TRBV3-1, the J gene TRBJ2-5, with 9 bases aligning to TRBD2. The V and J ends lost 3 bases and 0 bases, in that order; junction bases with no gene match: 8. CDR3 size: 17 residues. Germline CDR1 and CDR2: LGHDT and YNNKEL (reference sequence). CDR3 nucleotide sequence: TGTGCCAGCAGCCAGGCTAGCGGGGTCCCGTACCAAGAGACCCAGTACTTC. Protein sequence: CASSQASGVPYQETQYF.

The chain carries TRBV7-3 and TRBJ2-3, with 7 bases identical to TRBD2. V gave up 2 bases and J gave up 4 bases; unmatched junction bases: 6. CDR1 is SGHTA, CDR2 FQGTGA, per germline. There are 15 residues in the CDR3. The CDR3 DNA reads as TGTGCCAGCAGCTTAGTAACGGGAGGTTCAGATACGCAGTATTTT. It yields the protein CASSLVTGGSDTQYF.

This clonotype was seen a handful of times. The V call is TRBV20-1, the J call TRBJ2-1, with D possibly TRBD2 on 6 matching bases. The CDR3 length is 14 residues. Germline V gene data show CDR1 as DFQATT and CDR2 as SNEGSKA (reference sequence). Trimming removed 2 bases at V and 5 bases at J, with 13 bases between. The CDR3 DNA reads TGCAGTGCTAGATTGGGGACTGGTGACAATGAGCAGTTCTTC. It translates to CSARLGTGDNEQFF.

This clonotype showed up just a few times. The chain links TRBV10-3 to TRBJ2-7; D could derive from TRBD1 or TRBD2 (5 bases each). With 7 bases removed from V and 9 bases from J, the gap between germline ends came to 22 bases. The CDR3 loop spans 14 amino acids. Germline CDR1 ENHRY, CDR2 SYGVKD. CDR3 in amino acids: CAITRGRDVQGQYF. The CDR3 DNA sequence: TGTGCCATCACCCGGGGTCGAGACGTTCAGGGGCAGTACTTC.

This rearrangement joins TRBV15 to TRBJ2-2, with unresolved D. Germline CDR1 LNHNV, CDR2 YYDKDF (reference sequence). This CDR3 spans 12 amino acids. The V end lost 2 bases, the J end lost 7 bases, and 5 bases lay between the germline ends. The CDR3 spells CATSRRVGELFF. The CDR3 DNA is TGTGCCACCAGCAGACGCGTCGGGGAGCTGTTTTTT.

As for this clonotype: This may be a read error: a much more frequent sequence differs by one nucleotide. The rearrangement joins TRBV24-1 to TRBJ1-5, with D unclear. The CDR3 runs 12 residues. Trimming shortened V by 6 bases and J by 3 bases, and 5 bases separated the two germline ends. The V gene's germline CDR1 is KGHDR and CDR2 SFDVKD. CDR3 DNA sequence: TGTGCCACCAGTCATGCCAATCAGCCCCAGCATTTT. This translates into CATSHANQPQHF.

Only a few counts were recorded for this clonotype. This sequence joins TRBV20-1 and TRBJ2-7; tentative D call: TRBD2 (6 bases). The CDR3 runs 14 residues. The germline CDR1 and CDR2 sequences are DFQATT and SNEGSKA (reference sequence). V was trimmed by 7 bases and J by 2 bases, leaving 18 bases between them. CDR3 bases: TGCAGTGTCGTTCCCAGGGAGGTTCCCTACGAGCAGTACTTC. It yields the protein CSVVPREVPYEQYF.

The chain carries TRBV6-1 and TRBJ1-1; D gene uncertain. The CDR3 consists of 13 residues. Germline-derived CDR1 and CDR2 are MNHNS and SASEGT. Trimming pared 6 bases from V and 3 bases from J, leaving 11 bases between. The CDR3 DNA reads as TGTGCCAGCAGCGGACGTACCCACACTGAAGCTTTCTTT. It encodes CASSGRTHTEAFF.

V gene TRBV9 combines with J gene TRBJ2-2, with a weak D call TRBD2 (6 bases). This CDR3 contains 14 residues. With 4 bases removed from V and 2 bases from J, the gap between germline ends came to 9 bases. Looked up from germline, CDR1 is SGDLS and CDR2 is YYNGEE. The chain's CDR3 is CASSTGTNTGELFF. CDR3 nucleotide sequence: TGTGCCAGCAGCACCGGGACTAACACCGGGGAGCTGTTTTTT.

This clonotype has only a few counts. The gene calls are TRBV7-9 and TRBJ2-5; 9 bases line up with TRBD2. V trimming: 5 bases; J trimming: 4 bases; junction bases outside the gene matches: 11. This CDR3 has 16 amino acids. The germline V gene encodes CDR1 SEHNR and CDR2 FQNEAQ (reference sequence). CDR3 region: CASSPWLAGSLETQYF. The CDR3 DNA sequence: TGTGCCAGCAGCCCCTGGCTAGCGGGGAGTTTAGAGACCCAGTACTTC.

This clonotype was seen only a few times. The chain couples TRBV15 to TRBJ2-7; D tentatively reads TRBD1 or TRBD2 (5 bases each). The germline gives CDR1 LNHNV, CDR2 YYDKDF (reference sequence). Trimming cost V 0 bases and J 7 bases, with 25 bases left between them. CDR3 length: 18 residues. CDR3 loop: CATSRDFEGYDSFGEQYF. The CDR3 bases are TGTGCCACCAGCAGAGATTTTGAGGGGTATGATTCTTTCGGGGAGCAGTACTTC.

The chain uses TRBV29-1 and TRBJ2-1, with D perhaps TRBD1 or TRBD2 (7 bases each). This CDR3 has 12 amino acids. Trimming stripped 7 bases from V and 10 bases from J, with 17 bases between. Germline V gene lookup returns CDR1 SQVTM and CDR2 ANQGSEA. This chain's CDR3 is CSAGGPGGEQFF. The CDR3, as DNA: TGCAGCGCAGGGGGGCCCGGGGGGGAGCAGTTCTTC.

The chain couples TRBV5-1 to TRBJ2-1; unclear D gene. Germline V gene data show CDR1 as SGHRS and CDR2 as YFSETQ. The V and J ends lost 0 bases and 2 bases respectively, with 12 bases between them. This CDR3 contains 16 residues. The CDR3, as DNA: TGCGCCAGCAGCTTGGATAGGGTTCCACCCTACAATGAGCAGTTCTTC. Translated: CASSLDRVPPYNEQFF. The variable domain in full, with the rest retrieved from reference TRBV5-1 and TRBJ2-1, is KAGVTQTPRYLIKTRGQQVTLSCSPISGHRSVSWYQQTPGQGLQFLFEYFSETQRNKGNFPGRFSGRQFSNSRSEMNVSTLELGDSALYLCASSLDRVPPYNEQFFGPGTRLTVL.